This record looks at one T cell receptor (beta chain) sequence and its context. The sample originates from a study of blood T cell repertoires in COVID-19. In the study overall: Material from acute and convalescent COVID-19 was sourced from the United States, Italy and Spain. The analysed material was cDNA or gDNA that came from T cells, B-cell-depleted T cells, or PBMCs.

In the source study's methods: Estimates of nucleated cell counts were drawn from the amplification of reference gene primers. Profiled with immunoSEQ multiplex PCR; TCRdb holds only in-frame clones, not every one. The V and J calls and clone size are taken from that table; D and trimming were inferred from the DNA. Of about 250,000 clones in the sample, approximately 85% are singletons; the top ten hold 0.75% to 0.95%. Enrolled during active infection, Seattle patients were then followed longitudinally. The CDR3 consists of 14 residues. Germline lookup yields CDR1 ENHRY and CDR2 SYGVKD. Deletions cut 7 bases from V and 6 bases from J, with 16 bases between.

This clonotype was obtained from a human donor with COVID-19, enrolled during active disease. The donor label of this sample is uncertain. The gene calls are TRBV10-3 and TRBJ2-1; the D gene is possibly TRBD2 (5 bases). Sequencing was done on a sample of peripheral blood. The CDR3 coding sequence is TGTGCCATCAAATCGCAACTAGAGTTCAATGAGCAGTTCTTC. Protein sequence: CAIKSQLEFNEQFF.